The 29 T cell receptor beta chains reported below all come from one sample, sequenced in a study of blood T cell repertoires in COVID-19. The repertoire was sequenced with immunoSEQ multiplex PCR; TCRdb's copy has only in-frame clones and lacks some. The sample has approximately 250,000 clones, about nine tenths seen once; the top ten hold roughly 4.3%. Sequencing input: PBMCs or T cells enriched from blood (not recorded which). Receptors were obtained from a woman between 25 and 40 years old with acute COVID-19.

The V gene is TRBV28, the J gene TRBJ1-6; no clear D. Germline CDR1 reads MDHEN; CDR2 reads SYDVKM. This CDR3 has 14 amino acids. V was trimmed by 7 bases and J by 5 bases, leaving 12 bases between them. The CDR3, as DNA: TGTGCCAGCACCCAACTCCTTAATAATTCACCCCTCCACTTT. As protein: CASTQLLNNSPLHF.

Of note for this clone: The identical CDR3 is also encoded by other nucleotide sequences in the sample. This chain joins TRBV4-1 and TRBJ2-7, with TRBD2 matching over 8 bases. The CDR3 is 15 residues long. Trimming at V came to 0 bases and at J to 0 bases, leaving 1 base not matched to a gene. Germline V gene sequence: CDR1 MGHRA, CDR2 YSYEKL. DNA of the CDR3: TGCGCCAGCAGCCAAGAAGGACTAGCCTCCTACGAGCAGTACTTC. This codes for CASSQEGLASYEQYF.

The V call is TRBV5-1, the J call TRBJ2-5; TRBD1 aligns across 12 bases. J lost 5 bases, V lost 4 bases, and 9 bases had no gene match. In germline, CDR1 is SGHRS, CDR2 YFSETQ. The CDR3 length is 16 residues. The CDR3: CASSLGQGASVETQYF. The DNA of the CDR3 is TGCGCCAGCAGCCTGGGACAGGGGGCGTCTGTGGAGACCCAGTACTTC.

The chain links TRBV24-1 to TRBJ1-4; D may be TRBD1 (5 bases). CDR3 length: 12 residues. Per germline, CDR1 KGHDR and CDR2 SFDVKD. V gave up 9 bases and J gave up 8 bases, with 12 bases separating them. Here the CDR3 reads CATAGEDEKLFF. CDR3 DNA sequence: TGTGCCACCGCGGGGGAGGACGAAAAACTGTTTTTT.

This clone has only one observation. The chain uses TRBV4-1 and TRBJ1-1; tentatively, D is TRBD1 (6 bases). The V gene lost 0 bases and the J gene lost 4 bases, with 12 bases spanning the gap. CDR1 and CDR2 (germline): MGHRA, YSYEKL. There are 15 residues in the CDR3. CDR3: CASSQEAGARTEAFF. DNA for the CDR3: TGCGCCAGCAGCCAAGAGGCAGGGGCACGCACTGAAGCTTTCTTT.

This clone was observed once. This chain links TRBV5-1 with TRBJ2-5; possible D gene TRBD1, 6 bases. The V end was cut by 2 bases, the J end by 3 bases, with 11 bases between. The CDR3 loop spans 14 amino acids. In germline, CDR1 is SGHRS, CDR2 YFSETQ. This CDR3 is CASSFGRGKETQYF. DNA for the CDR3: TGCGCCAGCAGCTTCGGCAGGGGAAAAGAGACCCAGTACTTC.

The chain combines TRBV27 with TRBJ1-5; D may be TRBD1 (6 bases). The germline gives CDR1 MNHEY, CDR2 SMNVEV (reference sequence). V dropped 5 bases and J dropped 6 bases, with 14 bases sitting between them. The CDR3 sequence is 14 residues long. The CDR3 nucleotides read TGTGCCAGCAGTCCTCAGGGGTTGGGTCAGCCCCAGCATTTT. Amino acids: CASSPQGLGQPQHF.

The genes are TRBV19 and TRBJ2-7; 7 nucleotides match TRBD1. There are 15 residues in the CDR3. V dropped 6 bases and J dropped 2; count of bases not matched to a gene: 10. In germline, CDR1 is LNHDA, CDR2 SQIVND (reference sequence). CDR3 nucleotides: TGTGCCAGTAGGTCCGGGACAGAAGCTACCTACGAGCAGTACTTC. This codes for CASRSGTEATYEQYF.

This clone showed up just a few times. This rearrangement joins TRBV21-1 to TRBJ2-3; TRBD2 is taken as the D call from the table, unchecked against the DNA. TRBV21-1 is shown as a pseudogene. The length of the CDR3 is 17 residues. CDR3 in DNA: TGTGCCAGCAGCCTCCCTAGCGGGCCAGCTAGCACAGATACGCAGTATTTT. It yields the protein CASSLPSGPASTDTQYF.

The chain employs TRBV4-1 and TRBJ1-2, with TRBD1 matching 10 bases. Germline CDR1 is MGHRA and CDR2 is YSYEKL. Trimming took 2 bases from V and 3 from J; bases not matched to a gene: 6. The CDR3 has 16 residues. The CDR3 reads CASSQSPGTGDYGYTF. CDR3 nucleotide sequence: TGCGCCAGCAGCCAAAGTCCCGGGACAGGGGACTATGGCTACACCTTC.

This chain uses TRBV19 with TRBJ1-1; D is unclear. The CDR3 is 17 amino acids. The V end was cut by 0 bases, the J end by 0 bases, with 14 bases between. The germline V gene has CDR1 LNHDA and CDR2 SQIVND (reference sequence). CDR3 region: CASSIDSGVGMNTEAFF. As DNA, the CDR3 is TGTGCCAGTAGTATAGATTCCGGGGTCGGGATGAACACTGAAGCTTTCTTT.

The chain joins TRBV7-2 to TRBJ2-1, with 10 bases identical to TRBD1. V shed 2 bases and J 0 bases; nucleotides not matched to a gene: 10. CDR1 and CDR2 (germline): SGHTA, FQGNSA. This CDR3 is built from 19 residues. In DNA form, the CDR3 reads TGTGCCAGCAGCTTACCGGACAGGGGGAGCGCTAGCTCCTACAATGAGCAGTTCTTC. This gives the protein CASSLPDRGSASSYNEQFF.

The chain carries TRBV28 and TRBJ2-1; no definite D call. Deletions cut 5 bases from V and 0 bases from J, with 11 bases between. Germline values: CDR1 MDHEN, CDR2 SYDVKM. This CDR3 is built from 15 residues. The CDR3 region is CASSPTVSSYNEQFF. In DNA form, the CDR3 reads TGTGCCAGCAGTCCAACAGTGAGCTCCTACAATGAGCAGTTCTTC. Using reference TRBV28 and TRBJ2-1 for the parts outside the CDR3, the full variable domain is DVKVTQSSRYLVKRTGEKVFLECVQDMDHENMFWYRQDPGLGLRLIYFSYDVKMKEKGDIPEGYSVSREKKERFSLILESASTNQTSMYLCASSPTVSSYNEQFFGPGTRLTVL.

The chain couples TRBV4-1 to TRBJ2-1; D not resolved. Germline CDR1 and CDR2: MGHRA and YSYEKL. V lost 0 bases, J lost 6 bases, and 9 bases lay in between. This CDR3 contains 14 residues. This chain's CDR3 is CASSQDRLANEQFF. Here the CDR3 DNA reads TGCGCCAGCAGCCAAGATCGACTTGCCAATGAGCAGTTCTTC.

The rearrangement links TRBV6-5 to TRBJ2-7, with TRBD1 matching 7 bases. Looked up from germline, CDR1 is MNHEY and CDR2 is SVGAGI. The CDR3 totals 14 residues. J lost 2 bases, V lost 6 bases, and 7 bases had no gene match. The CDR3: CASSSDRVAYEQYF. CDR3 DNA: TGTGCCAGCAGCTCCGACAGGGTAGCCTACGAGCAGTACTTC.

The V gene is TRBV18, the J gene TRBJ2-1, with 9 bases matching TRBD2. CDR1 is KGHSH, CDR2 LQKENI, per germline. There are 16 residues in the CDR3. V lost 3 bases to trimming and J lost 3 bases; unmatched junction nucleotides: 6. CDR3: CASSPSGTSRYNEQFF. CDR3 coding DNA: TGTGCCAGCTCACCCTCCGGGACTAGCCGCTACAATGAGCAGTTCTTC.

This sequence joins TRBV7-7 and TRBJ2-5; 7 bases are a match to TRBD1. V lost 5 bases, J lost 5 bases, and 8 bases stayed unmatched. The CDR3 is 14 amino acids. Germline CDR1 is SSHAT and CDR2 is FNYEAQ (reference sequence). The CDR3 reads CASSQTGVGETQYF. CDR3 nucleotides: TGTGCCAGCAGCCAAACAGGGGTGGGTGAGACCCAGTACTTC.

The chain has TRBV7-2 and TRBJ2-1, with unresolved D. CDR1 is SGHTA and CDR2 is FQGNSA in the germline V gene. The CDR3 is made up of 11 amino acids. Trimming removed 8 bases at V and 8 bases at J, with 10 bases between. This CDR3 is CASAMGDEQFF. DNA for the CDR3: TGTGCCAGCGCAATGGGCGATGAGCAGTTCTTC.

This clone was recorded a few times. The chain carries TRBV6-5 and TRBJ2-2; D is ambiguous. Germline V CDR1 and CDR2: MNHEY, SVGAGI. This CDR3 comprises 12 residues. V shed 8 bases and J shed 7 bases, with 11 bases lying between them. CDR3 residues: CASLTEHGELFF. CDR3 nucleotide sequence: TGTGCCAGCCTAACAGAACACGGGGAGCTGTTTTTT.

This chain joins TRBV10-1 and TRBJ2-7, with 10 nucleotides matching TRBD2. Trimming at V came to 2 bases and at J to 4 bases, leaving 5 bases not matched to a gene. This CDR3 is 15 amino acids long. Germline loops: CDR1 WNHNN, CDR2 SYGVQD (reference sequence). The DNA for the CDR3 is TGCGCCAGCAGTGAGATGGCTAGCGGGAGATACGAGCAGTACTTC. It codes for CASSEMASGRYEQYF.

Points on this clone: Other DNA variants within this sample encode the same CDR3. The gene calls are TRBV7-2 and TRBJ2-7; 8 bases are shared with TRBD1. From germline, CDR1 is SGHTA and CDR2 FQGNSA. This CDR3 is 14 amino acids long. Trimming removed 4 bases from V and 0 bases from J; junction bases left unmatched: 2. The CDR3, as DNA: TGTGCCAGCAGCTCTACAGGGGGCTCCTACGAGCAGTACTTC. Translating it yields CASSSTGGSYEQYF.

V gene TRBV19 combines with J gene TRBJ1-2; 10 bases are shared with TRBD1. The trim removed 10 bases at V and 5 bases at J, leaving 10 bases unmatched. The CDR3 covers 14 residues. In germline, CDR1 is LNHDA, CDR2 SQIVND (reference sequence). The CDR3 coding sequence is TGTGCCACGAACCGGGACAGGGGACCTTATGGCTACACCTTC. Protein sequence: CATNRDRGPYGYTF.

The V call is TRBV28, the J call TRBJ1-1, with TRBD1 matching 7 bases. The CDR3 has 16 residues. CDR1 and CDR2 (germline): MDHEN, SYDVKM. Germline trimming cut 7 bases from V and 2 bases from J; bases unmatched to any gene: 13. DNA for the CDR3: TGTGCCAGCACCACTCACGGGGGACAGACTAACACTGAAGCTTTCTTT. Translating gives CASTTHGGQTNTEAFF.

The CDR3 DNA reads TGTGCCAGCAGCGTAGTTGAGGACTCCTACGAGCAGTACTTC. Translation gives CASSVVEDSYEQYF. V gene TRBV9 combines with J gene TRBJ2-7; no clear D. Trimming pared 0 bases from V and 0 bases from J, leaving 7 bases between. The germline CDR1 and CDR2 sequences are SGDLS and YYNGEE. This CDR3 comprises 14 residues.

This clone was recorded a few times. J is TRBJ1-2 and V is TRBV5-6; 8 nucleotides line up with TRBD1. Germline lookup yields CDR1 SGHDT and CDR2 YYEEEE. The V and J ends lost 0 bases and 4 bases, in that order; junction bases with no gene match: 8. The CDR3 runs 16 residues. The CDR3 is CASSLDSPGGGYGYTF. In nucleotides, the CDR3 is TGTGCCAGCAGCTTGGATTCCCCAGGGGGCGGCTATGGCTACACCTTC.

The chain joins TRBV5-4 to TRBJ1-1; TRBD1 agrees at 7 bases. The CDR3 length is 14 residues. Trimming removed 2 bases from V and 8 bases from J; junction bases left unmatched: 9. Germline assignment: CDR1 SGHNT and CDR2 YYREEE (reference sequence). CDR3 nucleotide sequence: TGTGCCAGCAGCTTTAAGGGGGCCGGTTCCGAAGCTTTCTTT. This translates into CASSFKGAGSEAFF.

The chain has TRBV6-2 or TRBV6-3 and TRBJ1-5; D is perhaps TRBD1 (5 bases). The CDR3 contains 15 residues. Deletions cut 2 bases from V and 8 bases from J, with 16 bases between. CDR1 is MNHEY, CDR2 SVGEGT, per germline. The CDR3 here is CASSYRLRGREPQHF. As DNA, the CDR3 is TGTGCCAGCAGTTACAGACTGCGGGGGAGAGAGCCCCAGCATTTT.

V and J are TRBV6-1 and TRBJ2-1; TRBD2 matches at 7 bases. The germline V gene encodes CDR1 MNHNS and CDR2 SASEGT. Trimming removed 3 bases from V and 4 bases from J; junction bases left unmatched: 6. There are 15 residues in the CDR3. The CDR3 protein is CASSEGLSIYNEQFF. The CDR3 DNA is TGTGCCAGCAGTGAGGGACTATCCATATACAATGAGCAGTTCTTC.

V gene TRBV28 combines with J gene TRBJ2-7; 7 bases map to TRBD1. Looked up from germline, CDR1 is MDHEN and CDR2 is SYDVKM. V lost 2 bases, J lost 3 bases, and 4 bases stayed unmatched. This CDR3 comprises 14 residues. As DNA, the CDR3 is TGTGCCAGCAGTTTACCAGGACAGGACTACGAGCAGTACTTC. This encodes CASSLPGQDYEQYF.